This TCR beta chain appears in the sequencing data of a study of regulatory T cells in long-lasting Graves disease (dated by TCRdb to the early 2020s). In the study overall: In the newly diagnosed Graves' disease group, patients had been taking antithyroid drugs for less than 3 months. The study took place in China and was registered as a clinical trial. Patients with persistent Graves' disease were compared with patients with newly diagnosed Graves' disease using TCR sequencing and RNA sequencing of peripheral blood. TCR sequencing covered some 13 persistent and around 20 newly diagnosed Graves' disease patients, some 33 samples in total. What the research found in general, with its limitations: The authors acknowledged the small sample size as a limitation that may reduce accuracy. Only peripheral blood was studied, because thyroid tissue, the primary lesion, was inaccessible. Sequencing and analysis were limited to the TCR beta chain. Compared with newly diagnosed patients, patients with persistent Graves' disease had lower TCR Shannon entropy and fewer highly expanded clones, which suggests clonal expansion. A larger number of public clonotypes was shared among persistent patients (fewer than 3,000) than among newly diagnosed patients (approximately 1,000).

Library creation used multiplex PCR. The instrument given in TCRdb is Illumina HiSeq 4000. TCR beta libraries were built with iRepertoire HTBI primers and Arm-PCR amplification of CDR3 regions. Gel purification was performed on PCR products prior to sequencing. On the study's bioinformatics: Across samples, roughly 60 TRBV and 14 TRBJ segments were identified and used for gene usage analysis of CDR3 amino acid clonotypes. Filtered high-quality paired reads were merged into contigs using COPE and FqMerger. Contigs were aligned with BLAST to IMGT TRBV, TRBD and TRBJ reference genes, and CDR3 was defined per IMGT. Any clonotype with a frequency above 0.1% was classified as a highly expanded clone. Repertoire diversity was measured by Shannon entropy, and V-J evenness by the Gini coefficient. Public clonotypes were defined as clonotypes shared by more than one individual. TCRdb reprocessing: public reads trimmed at Q25 with fastp, clones called with MiXCR, in-frame beta chains kept. CDR3 protein sequences are deduplicated, and each keeps its most common genes and DNA. TCRdb, not the original authors, processed these V and J calls. The sample contains 530,000 or so distinct CDR3 sequences, approximately 13% of them found a single time. Of the sample, 10% falls within the top ten clones.

The time point label, read with the paper, signifies: newly diagnosed GD, antithyroid drugs for less than 3 months. For both TCR sequencing and RNA sequencing, RNA was extracted from PBMCs using TRIzol. Graves' disease was diagnosed according to American Thyroid Association guidelines. Patients were recruited from an endocrinology department in Xi'an, China. From each patient, around 9 milliliters of peripheral blood was collected into an EDTA anticoagulant tube. Ficoll Paque Plus density gradient separation was used to isolate PBMCs, and no further T cell sorting was done. An Agilent 2100 Bioanalyzer and agarose gel were used to assess RNA quality, and a NanoDrop 2000 was used to measure RNA concentration. Details on this clonotype: The clone's antigen remains unknown. With a much larger clone just one base away, this may be a read error. Since the CDR3 does not end with the conserved phenylalanine or tryptophan, this likely comes from a read error.

This sample was shared with a second study, whose subject was T cells in Graves' hyperthyroidism and ophthalmopathy. From that second study: Graves' hyperthyroidism was defined as stable when no progression to ophthalmopathy occurred over 18 months of follow-up. The hyperthyroidism patients were between 18 and 65 years old and newly diagnosed, with a disease duration of less than 2 months. Any patient with an uncontrolled infection, another autoimmune disease, pregnancy or lactation was excluded. Diagnoses relied on clinical symptoms, serum thyroxine and TRAb, thyroid ultrasound and orbital computed tomography. A first-round RT-PCR of the TCR CDR3 used the HTBI primer set with the Qiagen OneStep RT-PCR kit. Most expanded thyroid clonotypes (frequency above 0.001) were also found in blood, which suggests that blood repertoires may mirror thyroid immune responses. A model built on a 13 V-J signature distinguished ophthalmopathy from stable hyperthyroidism, reaching 85% to 90% sensitivity and about 81% specificity in cross-validation and 80%/75% in testing. In validation, the model predicted progression to ophthalmopathy a median of around six months before onset, with roughly 70% sensitivity and roughly 79% specificity. TCR V-J signatures able to tell the groups apart were searched for in a discovery cohort of more than 90 patients, of whom around 43 had Graves' ophthalmopathy and 57 had stable Graves' hyperthyroidism. Prospective prediction of ophthalmopathy was tested in an independent validation cohort of about 19 hyperthyroidism patients and 17 patients who later progressed to ophthalmopathy. The roughly 100 discovery patients were randomly divided into training and test sets at a 7:3 ratio. In about six Graves' hyperthyroidism patients, the study also compared T-cell repertoires from thyroid tissue with T-cell repertoires from blood. After sampling, hyperthyroidism patients received methimazole starting at 30 mg daily, and ophthalmopathy patients received high-dose intravenous methylprednisolone. A second multiplex PCR round built the libraries, followed by size selection and purification. The libraries were sequenced on an Illumina HiSeq2000 using paired-end 100 bp reads. SOAPnuke was used to process the raw data, with reads discarded if the reads contained adapters or uncalled bases, had a mean Phred below 15, or lacked an exact constant-primer or identifier match. High-quality paired reads were merged using COPE v1.2.5, and each unique nucleotide sequence was defined as a clonotype. Clonotypes were aligned to IMGT TRBV, TRBD and TRBJ reference segments using MiTCR v1.1. The analysis was restricted to V-J combinations with a frequency above 0.0001, which together covered roughly 99% of the repertoires. The TCS score was defined as F50 (clonal expansion) divided by E x V (chaos), with BLOSUM62-based TCRdist calculated between CDR3 peptides within each V-J. Welch's t-statistics and random forest reduced several hundred V-J features to 10 to 15, which were used in a naive Bayes classifier (R e1071). No statistical method was used to fix the sample size in advance, and group allocation was not hidden from the investigators. The paper describes TCR Vbeta CDR3 sequencing of more than 120 peripheral blood samples, made up of 43 ophthalmopathy patients, more than 70 hyperthyroidism patients and roughly 17 progressor patients.

The clonotype originates from a man aged 30 to 39 with Graves disease. Donor details come from another sample of the same person, matched by shared clones. The specimen comprised peripheral blood mononuclear cells (PBMCs), sampled at new diagnosis, from a patient treated with antithyroid drugs.

The DNA sequence is given as TGTGCCAGCCAGCTCATCGGGGAAGCTTTCCTT. Its product reads: CASQLIGEAFL. Recombination joined TRBV12-3 or TRBV12-4 with TRBJ1-1; too little of a D gene remains to name it. V sheds 8 bases and J sheds 8 bases, leaving 12 bases between their ends. The length of the CDR3 is 11 amino acids, counting both ends. Left in the record is the CDR3 DNA by itself, 33 bases read in frame from the first base.